The clone carrying this TCR beta chain has ten or more counts. Its antigen is as yet unknown. TCRdb processed the 5' RACE reads anew with MiXCR; each CDR3 protein has one entry. This sample carries roughly 50,000 distinct CDR3 sequences, less than 9.5% of them seen once, and the ten largest clones take 3.5% to 4.5%. This specimen comes from a study of early T cells in non-severe SARS-CoV-2 infection. Whole-study results and caveats: CD4 and private specificities were missed by VDJdb matching, which favored anti-spike CD8 responses.

This CDR3 contains 15 residues. V lost 7 bases to trimming and J lost 2 bases, with 15 bases between them. Looked up from germline, CDR1 is SEHNR and CDR2 is FQNEAQ (reference sequence). What was sequenced was whole blood. The source of this sequence is an adult who was a healthcare worker with PCR-confirmed SARS-CoV-2 infection or an uninfected control (not recorded which). The chain has TRBV7-9 and TRBJ2-1; D is ambiguous. DNA of the CDR3: TGTGCCAGCATTGTAGTTGGGTTCCCCTACAATGAGCAGTTCTTC. Encoded protein: CASIVVGFPYNEQFF.